A single sample gave rise to the 3 T cell receptor beta chains below, sequenced in a study of cytomegalovirus exposure and HLA in healthy donors. Amplification used 60 Vbeta primers and 13 Jbeta primers. Some clones are missing from TCRdb's copy, which holds only in-frame ones; the method was immunoSEQ multiplex PCR. The repertoire holds over 200,000 clones, with more than 75% as singletons. The source material was PBMCs. The source of these receptors is a male donor in good health and CMV-seronegative.

This clone was detected once. V is TRBV7-3 and J is TRBJ2-7, with 8 positions matching TRBD2. V lost 5 bases, J lost 2 bases, and 8 bases stayed unmatched. This CDR3 has 15 residues. CDR1 and CDR2 (germline): SGHTA, FQGTGA. The CDR3 spells CASSPKGLAPYEQYF. In DNA, the CDR3 is TGTGCCAGCAGCCCCAAAGGACTAGCACCCTACGAGCAGTACTTC.

The V gene is TRBV28, the J gene TRBJ1-2; D remains unclear. V was trimmed by 5 bases and J by 4 bases, leaving 8 bases between them. Germline V CDR1 and CDR2: MDHEN, SYDVKM. The CDR3 is 12 residues long. CDR3 sequence reads: CASSTPPYGYTF. As DNA, the CDR3 is TGTGCCAGCAGTACACCACCCTATGGCTACACCTTC.

The CDR3: CASRLIHRDGYGYTF. The CDR3 region has the DNA TGTGCAAGTCGCTTAATACACAGGGACGGGTATGGCTACACCTTC. This chain links TRBV12-2 with TRBJ1-2; the DNA was not compared with TRBD1, the D call given in the table. TRBV12-2 is a pseudogene locus. The CDR3 length is 15 residues.